This TCR beta chain was recorded in a study of T cells after yellow fever vaccination. Germline CDR1 SGHKS, CDR2 YYEKEE (reference sequence). Trimming at V came to 4 bases and at J to 11 bases, leaving 16 bases not matched to a gene. The length of the CDR3 is 16 residues. TCRdb recomputed calls from the 5' RACE reads with MiXCR, one row per CDR3 protein. The table records hundreds of thousands of distinct CDR3 sequences, 17% of them present only once. The J gene is TRBJ1-4, the V gene TRBV5-5, with TRBD1 matching over 8 bases. The sequence was obtained from a man aged 18 to 30 who received the YFV17D yellow fever vaccine. This material consisted of PBMCs, taken 5 days after the first yellow fever vaccination. CDR3 nucleotide sequence: TGTGCCAGCAGCGCGAGCCGGGACAGGCTTTTTCGGAAACTGTTTTTT. It codes for CASSASRDRLFRKLFF.